The clone carrying this T cell receptor beta chain was found a few times. The antigen is not known. The CDR3 totals 14 residues. Germline V lookup: CDR1 DFQATT, CDR2 SNEGSKA (reference sequence). Each CDR3 protein gets one entry after TCRdb re-called the 5' RACE reads with MiXCR. The sample holds some 1,700,000 distinct CDR3 sequences, around a third seen once. The sample belongs to a study of identical twins. Study-level points and caveats: Abundant beta clonotypes from cord blood had fewer insertions, unlike memory repertoires, which showed none.

The clonotype originates from a newborn girl in good health. Sequenced material: cord blood. The chain carries TRBV20-1 and TRBJ2-3, with D tentatively TRBD1 or TRBD2 (7 bases each). The CDR3 region has the DNA TGCAGCGACGACAGGGCGGGGGGCACAGATACGCAGTATTTT. Translation gives CSDDRAGGTDTQYF.